This T cell receptor (beta chain) stems from a study of T cells in localized non-small cell lung cancer. Germline values: CDR1 SGHNT, CDR2 YENEEA. This CDR3 comprises 14 residues. Data came from immunoSEQ multiplex PCR; TCRdb stores just in-frame clones and leaves some out. The sample lists about 1,500 clones; approximately 24% were seen once. Study outcomes and limitations: Appearances in adjacent lung were noted for a median around 55 of the top 100 tumor clones. Highest T cell clonality was seen in uninvolved adjacent lung, surpassing that measured in tumor. Sequencing was restricted to one tumor region; therefore, heterogeneity remains possible.

This clone has just a few counts. The antigen remains undetermined. Its ends do not fully match the called genes, so a read error is possible. This TCR was sampled from a female donor older than 55 with stage II lung adenocarcinoma. This chain joins TRBV11-3 and TRBJ1-1, with D perhaps matching TRBD1 (5 bases). This material consisted of lung tumor tissue, taken before any cancer treatment. This CDR3 is CASSLGQLNAEAFF. Written as DNA, the CDR3 is TGTGCCAGCAGCCTGGGGCAGCTGAACGCTGAAGCTTTCTTT.